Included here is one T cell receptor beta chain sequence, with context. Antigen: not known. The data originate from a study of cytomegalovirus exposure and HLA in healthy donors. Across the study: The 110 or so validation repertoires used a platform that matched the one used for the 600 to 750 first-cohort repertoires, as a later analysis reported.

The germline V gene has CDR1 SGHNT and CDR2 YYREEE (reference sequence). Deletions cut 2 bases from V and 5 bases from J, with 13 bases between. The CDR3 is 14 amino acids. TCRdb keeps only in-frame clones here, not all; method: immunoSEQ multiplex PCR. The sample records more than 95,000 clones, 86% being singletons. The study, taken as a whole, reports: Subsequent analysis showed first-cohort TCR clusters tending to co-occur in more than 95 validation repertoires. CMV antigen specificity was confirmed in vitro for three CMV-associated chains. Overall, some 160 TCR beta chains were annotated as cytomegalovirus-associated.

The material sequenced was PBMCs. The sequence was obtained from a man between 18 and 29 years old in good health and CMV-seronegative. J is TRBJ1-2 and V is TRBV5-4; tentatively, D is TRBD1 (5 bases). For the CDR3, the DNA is TGTGCCAGCAGCTTCACAGGCATTGGGTATGGCTACACCTTC. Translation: CASSFTGIGYGYTF.